A selection of T cell receptor beta chains follows, all from one sample in a study of T-cell reconstitution after alpha-beta-depleted transplantation in children. TCRdb reprocessed the PCR reads via MiXCR and lists one record per CDR3 protein. Seen here are about 540,000 distinct CDR3 sequences, roughly 18% observed once, and the top ten hold 3% to 4%. Material: PBMCs from the stem cell graft donor, obtained from the stem cell graft. These receptors were obtained from a human donor who donated a stem cell graft to a child with acute lymphoblastic leukemia. CDR3s include the opening cysteine and the closing phenylalanine or tryptophan. D genes are given only for firm matches. Only part of the rows carry a size: once, few, many, or a class if the clone is expanded.

many TRBJ2-1 TRBV5-1 16 TRBD2 TGCGCCAGCAGCTTGGAACCCACTAGCGGCTACAATGAGCAGTTCTTC CASSLEPTSGYNEQFF
few TRBJ2-1 TRBV18 14 TRBD2 TGTGCCAGCTCACCGACTAGCGGGACAACTGAGCAGTTCTTC CASSPTSGTTEQFF
many TRBJ2-2 TRBV9 16 . TGTGCCAGCAGCGTAACAATAGGGGAAGGCACCGGGGAGCTGTTTTTT CASSVTIGEGTGELFF
. TRBJ2-2 TRBV29-1 14 TRBD2 TGCAGCATAGGACTAGGCCGAAACACCGGGGAGCTGTTTTTT CSIGLGRNTGELFF
. TRBJ2-1 TRBV13 16 TRBD2 TGTGCCAGCAGCTCCATAGCGGGAGGGCTGGTCAATGAGCAGTTCTTC CASSSIAGGLVNEQFF
. TRBJ2-5 TRBV4-1 15 . TGCGCCAGCAGCCAAGAAACTGAACTCCAAGAGACCCAGTACTTC CASSQETELQETQYF
. TRBJ1-5 TRBV13 14 . TGTGCCAGCAGCTTTCGAGGGCTCAATCAGCCCCAGCATTTT CASSFRGLNQPQHF
. TRBJ2-5 TRBV2 13 TRBD2 TGTGCCAGCAGTAACTCAGGGAGGGGGACCCAGTACTTC CASSNSGRGTQYF
. TRBJ1-2 TRBV4-1 16 . TGCGCCAGCAGCCAAGATGGTGGGGGCAAGGGCTATGGCTACACCTTC CASSQDGGGKGYGYTF
. TRBJ2-7 TRBV4-1 13 . TGCGCCAGCAGCCCCCGTGTGGACTACGAGCAGTACTTC CASSPRVDYEQYF
few TRBJ2-7 TRBV7-9 16 . TGTGCCAGCAGCCCCCGAGATGGCAGGGCAGCCTACGAGCAGTACTTC CASSPRDGRAAYEQYF
few TRBJ2-7 TRBV6-5 12 . TGTGCCAGCACCCCCAGCGTACCAGGGCAGTACTTC CASTPSVPGQYF
. TRBJ1-2 TRBV7-3 16 . TGTGCCAGCAGCGCCCAACCGCGGGGACCGACGGATGGCTACACCTTC CASSAQPRGPTDGYTF
. TRBJ2-1 TRBV9 17 . TGTGCCAGCAGCGTAGATTCCCCCGGAGTCAGTAGCGATGAGCAGTTCTTC CASSVDSPGVSSDEQFF
. TRBJ1-4 TRBV29-1 12 . TGCAGCGTCGGGATAGCAAGGGAAAAACTGTTTTTT CSVGIAREKLFF
few TRBJ1-2 TRBV12-3/TRBV12-4 15 TRBD1 TGTGCCAGCAGTTTAGGTCCCAGGGGGCCCTATGGCTACACCTTC CASSLGPRGPYGYTF
few TRBJ2-5 TRBV7-9 13 . TGTGCCAGCAGCTACCCCGAGGAAGAGACCCAGTACTTC CASSYPEEETQYF
few TRBJ2-7 TRBV20-1 16 TRBD1 TGCAGTGCTAGAGGAATGGCTGGCAGGGGGCGCTACGAGCAGTACTTC CSARGMAGRGRYEQYF
. TRBJ2-5 TRBV12-3/TRBV12-4 16 TRBD2 TGTGCCAGCAGCGAAACCCGGACTAGCTGGCAAGAGACCCAGTACTTC CASSETRTSWQETQYF
. TRBJ1-3 TRBV12-3/TRBV12-4 17 . TGTGCCAGCAGTCCAGGACGAGGAGAGCCGACTGGAAACACCATATATTTT CASSPGRGEPTGNTIYF
. TRBJ2-1 TRBV27 15 TRBD1 TGTGCCAGCAGTTTCTCGACAGGGGGCAAGGAGGCGCAGTTCTTC CASSFSTGGKEAQFF
. TRBJ2-1 TRBV27 16 . TGTGCCAGCAGTTTAACAGGGGCGGGGAATAACAATGAGCAGTTCTTC CASSLTGAGNNNEQFF
. TRBJ2-1 TRBV29-1 13 . TGCAGCGTTGTGAAGGCCTCTTACAATGAGCAGTTCTTC CSVVKASYNEQFF
once TRBJ1-5 TRBV13 15 . TGTGCCAGCAGCTTAGGCTCAGAGGGGGGTCCGCCCCAGCATTTT CASSLGSEGGPPQHF
. TRBJ1-2 TRBV21-1 12 . TGTGCCAGCAGCAAAGGGTGCTATGGCTACACCTTC CASSKGCYGYTF
. TRBJ2-3 TRBV7-9 16 TRBD2 TGTGCCAGCAGCTTACCGGCTAGCGGTATCACAGATACGCAGTATTTT CASSLPASGITDTQYF
. TRBJ2-1 TRBV11-2 15 TRBD1 TGTGCCAGCAGTAAACAGGGGACCTTCTACAATGAGCAGTTCTTC CASSKQGTFYNEQFF
. TRBJ2-7 TRBV7-9 14 . TGTGCCAGCAGCTCGGACAGTAAAGGCTACGAGCAGTACTTC CASSSDSKGYEQYF
. TRBJ1-6 TRBV3-1 15 TRBD1 TGTGCCAGCAGCCCCCCGGGACAGATGAATTCACCCCTCCACTTT CASSPPGQMNSPLHF
few TRBJ2-1 TRBV12-3/TRBV12-4 15 . TGTGCCAGCAGTCCCCAGGGGGGAACAAGCAATGAGCAGTTCTTC CASSPQGGTSNEQFF
many TRBJ2-7 TRBV3-1 13 . TGTGCCAGCAGCCAAGTAACCTCATACGAGCAGTACTTC CASSQVTSYEQYF
. TRBJ2-5 TRBV11-2 16 TRBD2 TGTGCCAGCAGCAATGGGGCGGGGGGCACTCAAGAGACCCAGTACTTC CASSNGAGGTQETQYF
. TRBJ2-1 TRBV5-1 14 . TGCGCCAGCAGCTACGCGGGGGCCGACAATGAGCAGTTCTTC CASSYAGADNEQFF
. TRBJ1-2 TRBV9 15 . TGTGCCAGCAGCCCCTCGGCGGCGGGGTTCTATGGCTACACCTTC CASSPSAAGFYGYTF
many TRBJ2-2 TRBV29-1 11 . TGCAGCGTTGTCGCGATCGGGGAGCTGTTTTTT CSVVAIGELFF
. TRBJ1-2 TRBV30 12 TRBD1 TGTGCCTGGAGTCTCCTACAGGGGAGCTACACCTTC CAWSLLQGSYTF
. TRBJ2-3 TRBV29-1 14 TRBD1 TGCAGCGAGATCAGGGGGTACGGCACAGATACGCAGTATTTT CSEIRGYGTDTQYF
few TRBJ2-7 TRBV9 15 . TGTGCCAGCAGCGTAGAGGCCGGGAGAACCTACGAGCAGTACTTC CASSVEAGRTYEQYF
few TRBJ2-4 TRBV20-1 16 TRBD2 TGCAGTGCTAGAGATGGGGGCGGGAGGGCCTTGGACATTCAGTACTTC CSARDGGGRALDIQYF
. TRBJ2-3 TRBV4-1 19 . TGCGCCAGCAGCCGCTCCCCTACGCACTCGAAGCATAGCACAGATACGCAGTATTTT CASSRSPTHSKHSTDTQYF
few TRBJ2-2 TRBV9 13 . TGTGCCAGCAGCGAGAGGTTCACCGGGGAGCTGTTTTTT CASSERFTGELFF
few TRBJ2-1 TRBV7-9 17 TRBD2 TGTGCCAGCAGCCCTTCGCCCAGCGGGGACTACTACAATGAGCAGTTCTTC CASSPSPSGDYYNEQFF
few TRBJ1-1 TRBV20-1 11 . TGCAGTGGAATATTAGACACTGAAGCTTTCTTT CSGILDTEAFF
. TRBJ2-1 TRBV11-3 14 . TGTGCCAGCAGCTCCCTTCACAGGAACAATGAGCAGTTCTTC CASSSLHRNNEQFF
few TRBJ2-1 TRBV9 15 . TGTGCCAGCAGCTTCACTAGCATTCTGTACAATGAGCAGTTCTTC CASSFTSILYNEQFF
few TRBJ1-2 TRBV3-1 14 . TGTGCCAGCAGTCACAGAACCTACCGCTATGGCTACACCTTC CASSHRTYRYGYTF
few TRBJ2-1 TRBV27 15 TRBD1 TGTGCCAGCAGTTTAGGGACAGGGGAAAACAATGAGCAGTTCTTC CASSLGTGENNEQFF
few TRBJ2-7 TRBV27 15 TRBD1 TGTGCCAGCATTCGCTCGGTAGGGACAGCCTACGAGCAGTACTTC CASIRSVGTAYEQYF
. TRBJ2-7 TRBV6-5 14 TRBD2 TGTGCCAGCACCGCGGGACTAGCGGGAGTCGAGCAGTACTTC CASTAGLAGVEQYF
few TRBJ2-3 TRBV29-1 15 TRBD2 TGCAGCGTTGAGACTAGCGGTCTTCCCACAGATACGCAGTATTTT CSVETSGLPTDTQYF
few TRBJ2-5 TRBV20-1 16 TRBD2 TGCAGTGCTAAACTAGCGGTCCTTTTCTCCGGGGGGACCCAGTACTTC CSAKLAVLFSGGTQYF
. TRBJ2-3 TRBV29-1 16 TRBD2 TGCAGCGCGGGACTAGCGGGAGGAATTGGCACAGATACGCAGTATTTT CSAGLAGGIGTDTQYF